These 17 T cell receptor beta chains came from one sample sequenced in a study of CD8 T cells in ankylosing spondylitis. Study findings and constraints: Blood of patients with ankylosing spondylitis appeared to be characterized by a TCR beta motif of eight highly homologous variants.

TCRdb itself ran the 5' RACE reads through MiXCR, one entry per CDR3 protein. In the table there are fewer than 550,000 distinct CDR3 sequences, approximately 5.3% of which are singletons. Their antigens remain unidentified. Source material: blood, either unsorted or a sorted T cell fraction (not recorded which). These receptors were collected from a male donor with ankylosing spondylitis.

This clonotype has just a few counts. The chain combines TRBV28 with TRBJ2-4, with D possibly being TRBD2 (7 bases). The germline V gene has CDR1 MDHEN and CDR2 SYDVKM. This CDR3 contains 17 residues. Trimming left V 5 bases short and J 1 base short, with 18 bases between. The CDR3 reads CASSPWGKGGAKNIQYF. DNA of the CDR3: TGTGCCAGCAGTCCCTGGGGAAAGGGGGGGGCCAAAAACATTCAGTACTTC.

This clonotype was detected many times. The V call is TRBV5-1, the J call TRBJ2-3, with a weak D call TRBD2 (5 bases). This CDR3 is built from 15 residues. Germline V CDR1 and CDR2: SGHRS, YFSETQ. The V end lost 4 bases, the J end lost 6 bases, and 18 bases lay between the germline ends. The CDR3 DNA follows: TGCGCCAGCAGCAACTGGGGTGCAGGCGGGGATACGCAGTATTTT. Translating gives CASSNWGAGGDTQYF.

In the case of this clonotype: One base away lies a much larger clone, so this may be a sequencing read error. J is TRBJ2-3 and V is TRBV20-1; D call uncertain. CDR1 and CDR2 (germline): DFQATT, SNEGSKA (reference sequence). Trimming shortened V by 7 bases and J by 5 bases, and 13 bases separated the two germline ends. The CDR3 runs to 12 residues. Here the CDR3 reads CSGDRARDTQYF. The CDR3 region has the DNA TGCAGTGGTGATAGGGCGCGAGATACGCAGTATTTT.

This clonotype has at least ten counts. One end of the junction does not line up with germline, which may come from a read error. The chain joins TRBV7-2 to TRBJ2-7; TRBD2 matches 8 bases. Germline CDR1 and CDR2: SGHTA and FQGNSA. The CDR3 loop spans 11 amino acids. The CDR3 DNA sequence: TGCCTTGCGGGAGGCTCCTACGAGCAGTACTTC. Amino acid sequence: CLAGGSYEQYF.

Concerning this clonotype: A much larger clone is a single base away; this may be a read error. The rearrangement joins TRBV5-1 to TRBJ2-3; 8 nucleotides agree with TRBD2. Germline lookup yields CDR1 SGHRS and CDR2 YFSETQ. V trimming: 8 bases; J trimming: 0 bases; junction bases outside the gene matches: 11. The CDR3 covers 16 residues. The CDR3 is CARRGGLASSTDTQYF. The CDR3 DNA sequence: TGCGCCAGAAGGGGCGGACTAGCTTCTAGCACAGATACGCAGTATTTT.

This clonotype showed up many times. The chain employs TRBV5-5 and TRBJ2-1; D is undetermined. V shed 0 bases and J shed 4 bases, with 14 bases lying between them. Germline CDR1 reads SGHKS; CDR2 reads YYEKEE (reference sequence). This CDR3 contains 16 residues. The CDR3 sequence: CASSLGSSVGYNEQFF. The CDR3 DNA follows: TGTGCCAGCAGCTTGGGATCCAGCGTCGGGTACAATGAGCAGTTCTTC.

Ten or more counts support this clonotype. The chain joins TRBV20-1 to TRBJ1-1, with 7 bases aligning to TRBD1. The CDR3 spans 12 residues. J lost 5 bases, V lost 6 bases, and 6 bases had no gene match. From germline, CDR1 is DFQATT and CDR2 SNEGSKA (reference sequence). CDR3 residues: CSAAQGGTEAFF. CDR3 bases: TGCAGTGCGGCCCAGGGGGGGACTGAAGCTTTCTTT.

This clonotype was observed at least ten times. The chain links TRBV5-1 to TRBJ2-5; no definite D call. The germline V gene has CDR1 SGHRS and CDR2 YFSETQ. There are 13 residues in the CDR3. V was cut by 5 bases and J by 0 bases, with 8 bases left in between. The CDR3, as DNA: TGCGCCAGCAGTTTCCAGAACCAAGAGACCCAGTACTTC. It specifies CASSFQNQETQYF.

This clonotype was observed at least ten times. The gene calls are TRBV4-3 and TRBJ2-3, with 8 bases lining up with TRBD2. There are 16 residues in the CDR3. Germline assignment: CDR1 LGHNA and CDR2 YSLEER. The V segment lost 1 base and the J segment 4 bases; nucleotides outside the gene matches: 7. CDR3: CASSQVRAGVADTQYF. CDR3 nucleotide sequence: TGCGCCAGCAGCCAAGTTCGAGCGGGGGTGGCAGATACGCAGTATTTT.

This clonotype was seen many times. This rearrangement joins TRBV4-2 to TRBJ2-4; 9 bases agree with TRBD1. Germline V gene sequence: CDR1 LGHNA, CDR2 YNFKEQ. The CDR3 length is 15 residues. Trimming at V came to 1 base and at J to 7 bases, leaving 5 bases not matched to a gene. CDR3 residues: CASSQGGTGMNIQYF. In DNA, the CDR3 is TGTGCCAGCAGCCAAGGGGGGACAGGGATGAACATTCAGTACTTC.

There are many counts of this clonotype. The V gene is TRBV10-3, the J gene TRBJ1-1; 7 positions match TRBD1. This CDR3 has 14 amino acids. J lost 2 bases, V lost 8 bases, and 8 bases had no gene match. CDR1 is ENHRY and CDR2 is SYGVKD in the germline V gene. The CDR3 DNA sequence: TGTGCCATCGGGGAGACAGGGACTAACACTGAAGCTTTCTTT. It specifies CAIGETGTNTEAFF.

The rearrangement joins TRBV20-1 to TRBJ2-3; D might be TRBD1 (5 bases). From germline, CDR1 is DFQATT and CDR2 SNEGSKA (reference sequence). The ends were cut back, 8 bases at V and 0 bases at J, with 15 bases in the middle. The CDR3 is 14 residues long. The CDR3 loop reads CSWGQAASTDTQYF. CDR3 sequence (DNA): TGCAGTTGGGGCCAGGCGGCGAGCACAGATACGCAGTATTTT.

The sample holds many counts of this clonotype. The chain recombines TRBV29-1 with TRBJ2-7; 9 nucleotides match TRBD1. The CDR3 sequence is 12 residues long. J lost 5 bases, V lost 7 bases, and 6 bases had no gene match. Per the germline V gene, CDR1 is SQVTM and CDR2 is ANQGSEA. The CDR3 reads CSAGQGIHEQYF. The CDR3, as DNA: TGCAGCGCCGGACAGGGGATCCACGAGCAGTACTTC.

This clonotype has a count of ten or more. The V call is TRBV18, the J call TRBJ2-1; 10 nucleotides match TRBD1. This CDR3 contains 15 residues. Germline V gives CDR1 KGHSH, CDR2 LQKENI. The V gene end was trimmed by 4 bases and the J gene end by 8 bases; junction bases not matched to a gene: 8. CDR3 loop: CASSLFGTGDDEQFF. The CDR3 coding sequence is TGTGCCAGCTCACTCTTCGGGACAGGGGACGATGAGCAGTTCTTC.

This clonotype was observed many times. V and J are TRBV28 and TRBJ2-6, with D tentatively TRBD1 (6 bases). The CDR3 is 16 amino acids. Trimming took off 10 bases at V and 0 bases at J, with 16 bases between the two ends. Germline V gene sequence: CDR1 MDHEN, CDR2 SYDVKM. Here the CDR3 DNA reads TGTGCCACCTCGGGACATTCCACCTCTGGGGCCAACGTCCTGACTTTC. Encoded protein: CATSGHSTSGANVLTF.

At least ten counts were recorded for this clonotype. The gene calls are TRBV5-1 and TRBJ1-4; no reliable D call. V was clipped by 3 bases and J by 5 bases, with 17 bases between them. In germline, CDR1 is SGHRS, CDR2 YFSETQ. This CDR3 spans 16 amino acids. DNA for the CDR3: TGCGCCAGCAGCTCCCTTCCACCCGGGGTGAATGAAAAACTGTTTTTT. Translated: CASSSLPPGVNEKLFF.

V is TRBV12-3 or TRBV12-4 and J is TRBJ2-1; 11 bases match TRBD2. CDR3 size: 12 residues. Trimming took 6 bases from V and 15 from J; bases not matched to a gene: 7. CDR3 DNA sequence: TGTGCCAGCAGCCTCGGACTAGCGGGCCTGTTCTTC. It translates to CASSLGLAGLFF.